This T cell receptor beta chain was sequenced during a study of cytomegalovirus exposure and HLA in healthy donors. Overall study: Falling in the Caucasian-associated ancestry cluster were roughly 80% of about 400 genotyped donors.

The ends were cut back, 0 bases at V and 6 bases at J, with 12 bases in the middle. CDR1 and CDR2 from the germline V gene are SGHTA and FQGNSA. CDR3 length equals 15 residues. Whole-study results and caveats: A missense DCLRE1C variant was associated with V- and J-gene trimming of TCR beta chains in a later analysis, and an independent cohort replicated the association.

Regarding this clone: Its antigen remains unknown.

PCR involved 60 Vbeta and 13 Jbeta primers. Libraries were prepared by immunoSEQ multiplex PCR; TCRdb keeps only in-frame clonotypes and omits some of them. Among roughly 60,000 clones, 70% to 75% were seen once, and the ten largest hold about 4.9%. This clonotype originated in a woman between 25 and 40 years old in good health and CMV-seronegative. Sequenced sample: PBMCs. The chain is built from TRBV7-2 and TRBJ2-1, with unresolved D. CDR3 loop: CASSLAIGATNEQFF. Written as DNA, the CDR3 is TGTGCCAGCAGCTTAGCGATTGGAGCTACCAATGAGCAGTTCTTC. Variable domain in full (rest from reference TRBV7-2 and TRBJ2-1): GAGVSQSPSNKVTEKGKDVELRCDPISGHTALYWYRQSLGQGLEFLIYFQGNSAPDKSGLPSDRFSAERTGGSVSTLTIQRTQQEDSAVYLCASSLAIGATNEQFFGPGTRLTVL.